The 10 T cell receptor beta chains given below trace back to one sample, sequenced in a study of CD8 T cells in Susac syndrome. Reverse transcription of about 0.5 to 1 ug RNA used random hexamers. Using its own MiXCR run on the immunoSEQ multiplex PCR reads, TCRdb lists one record per CDR3 protein. The table has about 180,000 distinct CDR3 sequences, roughly 96% seen once. Material for sequencing was CD8+ T cells from PBMCs. All receptors derive from a human donor with multiple sclerosis.

The chain carries TRBV6-5 and TRBJ2-1; TRBD2 matches 9 bases. Germline loops: CDR1 MNHEY, CDR2 SVGAGI. With V trimmed by 5 bases and J by 8 bases, 7 bases remained unmatched. The length of the CDR3 is 14 residues. CDR3 amino acids: CASSDLSGGYEQFF. The CDR3 DNA sequence: TGTGCCAGCAGTGACCTTAGCGGGGGCTATGAGCAGTTCTTC.

The CDR3 bases are TGTGCCAGCAGCCTGGGACAGGGATGGGAGACCCAGTACTTC. Translation: CASSLGQGWETQYF. The chain is built from TRBV3-1 and TRBJ2-5, with 9 nucleotides matching TRBD1. The CDR3 contains 14 residues. The V and J ends lost 4 bases and 5 bases, in that order; junction bases with no gene match: 5. Germline assignment: CDR1 LGHDT and CDR2 YNNKEL (reference sequence).

This clonotype was detected once. The rearrangement joins TRBV6-1 to TRBJ2-1; 9 bases line up with TRBD2. The germline V gene has CDR1 MNHNS and CDR2 SASEGT. The ends lost 2 bases at V and 2 bases at J; junction bases unmatched: 4. This CDR3 is 16 amino acids long. CDR3 DNA: TGTGCCAGCAGTGAAATAGCGGGGGTAACCTACAATGAGCAGTTCTTC. It translates to CASSEIAGVTYNEQFF.

V and J are TRBV5-1 and TRBJ2-1; 8 positions match TRBD1. Germline V gene data show CDR1 as SGHRS and CDR2 as YFSETQ. V shed 4 bases, J shed 5 bases, and the junction held 8 bases outside the gene matches. The CDR3 has 15 residues. The CDR3 DNA follows: TGCGCCAGCAGCCCGACGGACAGGGACCACAATGAGCAGTTCTTC. Protein product: CASSPTDRDHNEQFF.

The J gene is TRBJ2-5, the V gene TRBV27; either TRBD1 or TRBD2 may fit D (5 bases each). Germline lookup yields CDR1 MNHEY and CDR2 SMNVEV (reference sequence). V was pared by 8 bases and J by 4 bases, with 26 bases between. This CDR3 contains 17 residues. CDR3 nucleotides: TGTGCCAGCTCACCAATGGACCGGGACCCCCTTCGAGAGACCCAGTACTTC. This encodes CASSPMDRDPLRETQYF.

This chain links TRBV28 with TRBJ2-5, with 9 positions matching TRBD1. This CDR3 is built from 17 residues. Trimming cost V 6 bases and J 5 bases; bases outside gene matches: 16. Looked up from germline, CDR1 is MDHEN and CDR2 is SYDVKM. The CDR3 DNA is TGTGCCAGCAGGCACTTATCGGACAGGGGAGTGATGGAGACCCAGTACTTC. It is translated as CASRHLSDRGVMETQYF.

The chain couples TRBV30 to TRBJ2-4; D gene unclear. This CDR3 contains 15 residues. Per the germline V gene, CDR1 is GTSNPN and CDR2 is SVGIG (reference sequence). V lost 2 bases, J lost 1 base, and 12 bases lay in between. The CDR3 spells CAWSPPLGAKNIQYF. The CDR3 coding sequence is TGTGCCTGGAGTCCCCCATTGGGTGCCAAAAACATTCAGTACTTC.

This clonotype was recorded only once. This chain links TRBV9 with TRBJ1-2; 7 bases agree with TRBD1. The CDR3 consists of 13 residues. Germline V CDR1 and CDR2: SGDLS, YYNGEE. V dropped 3 bases and J dropped 4; count of bases not matched to a gene: 3. The CDR3 sequence: CASSGYRGYGYTF. The CDR3 DNA is TGTGCCAGCAGCGGGTACAGGGGCTATGGCTACACCTTC.

The table lists this clonotype with a count of one. The chain combines TRBV27 with TRBJ2-7, with a weak D call TRBD1 (5 bases). Between the trimmed V and J ends, which lost 2 bases and 5 bases, there was a span of 10 bases. Germline CDR1 is MNHEY and CDR2 is SMNVEV (reference sequence). The CDR3 runs 13 residues. The CDR3 region has the DNA TGTGCCAGCAGTTTAGGATGGGGCAACGAGCAGTACTTC. This encodes CASSLGWGNEQYF.

DNA for the CDR3: TGTGCCAGCAGTGAAGCTCTAACAGGTCCTCGTAAGGAGCAGTTCTTC. As protein: CASSEALTGPRKEQFF. The chain is built from TRBV2 and TRBJ2-1; tentative D call: TRBD1 (5 bases). Germline CDR1 SNHLY, CDR2 FYNNEI. The length of the CDR3 is 16 residues. The germline V and J ends were trimmed by 0 bases and 10 bases, with 19 bases remaining between them.